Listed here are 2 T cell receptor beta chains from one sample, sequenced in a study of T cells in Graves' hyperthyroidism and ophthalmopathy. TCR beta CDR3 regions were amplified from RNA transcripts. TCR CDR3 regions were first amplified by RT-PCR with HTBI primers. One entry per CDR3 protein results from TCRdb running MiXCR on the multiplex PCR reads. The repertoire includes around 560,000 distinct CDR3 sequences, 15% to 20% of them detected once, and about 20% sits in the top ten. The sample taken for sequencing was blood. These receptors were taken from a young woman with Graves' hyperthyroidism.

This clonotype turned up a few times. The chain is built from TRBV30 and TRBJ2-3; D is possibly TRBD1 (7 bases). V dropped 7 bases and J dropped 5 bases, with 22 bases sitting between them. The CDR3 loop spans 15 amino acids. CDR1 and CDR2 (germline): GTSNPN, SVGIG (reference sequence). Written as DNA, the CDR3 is TGTGCCTTTGACACTAGCCGGACAGGTTTAGATACGCAGTATTTT. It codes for CAFDTSRTGLDTQYF.

CDR3: CASSDGSGSTDTQYF. CDR3 bases: TGTGCCAGCAGTGACGGTAGCGGGAGCACAGATACGCAGTATTTT. The chain couples TRBV6-4 to TRBJ2-3; TRBD2 agrees at 7 bases. The CDR3 loop spans 15 amino acids. Losses at the gene ends were 2 bases for V and 0 bases for J; bases not matched to a gene: 2. The V gene's germline CDR1 is MRHNA and CDR2 SNTAGT.